The 27 T cell receptor beta chains in this list originate from one sample, sequenced in a study of shared clonotypes between healthy human individuals. Data came from immunoSEQ multiplex PCR; TCRdb stores just in-frame clones and leaves some out. The sample holds roughly 810,000 clones; approximately 97% are singletons and the top ten take roughly 0.23%. Naive CD8 cells lacked CD45RO and underwent positive selection for CCR7, leaving out terminally differentiated effector memory CD45RA+ cells. Input material: naive CD8+ T cells sorted from blood. These receptor sequences come from a man between 25 and 39 years old in good health.

Regarding this clone: The sample has other DNA sequences that encode this CDR3 too. V is TRBV27 and J is TRBJ2-3; 10 bases map to TRBD2. Trimming removed 5 bases from V and 6 bases from J; junction bases left unmatched: 8. This CDR3 has 15 amino acids. The germline V gene encodes CDR1 MNHEY and CDR2 SMNVEV (reference sequence). The CDR3 region is CASSLWTSGADTQYF. The CDR3 nucleotides read TGTGCCAGCAGTCTCTGGACTAGCGGAGCGGATACGCAGTATTTT.

This clone appeared a single time. This sequence joins TRBV28 and TRBJ2-2; 7 bases fit TRBD1. Losses at the gene ends were 2 bases for V and 7 bases for J; bases not matched to a gene: 4. Per germline, CDR1 MDHEN and CDR2 SYDVKM. The CDR3 consists of 14 residues. Written as DNA, the CDR3 is TGTGCCAGCAGTTTACGACAGGGCGTCGGGGAGCTGTTTTTT. Encoded protein: CASSLRQGVGELFF.

CDR3 in DNA: TGTGCCAGCAGCTTAGGACAGGTTGGCTACACCTTC. This sequence encodes CASSLGQVGYTF. The chain recombines TRBV7-9 with TRBJ1-2; D may be TRBD1 (6 bases). CDR1 and CDR2 from the germline V gene are SEHNR and FQNEAQ (reference sequence). V shed 1 base and J shed 7 bases, with 7 bases lying between them. This CDR3 has 12 residues.

In regard to this clone: Other DNA sequences in the same sample also yield this CDR3. The V call is TRBV5-1, the J call TRBJ1-1; D is unclear. Germline V gene sequence: CDR1 SGHRS, CDR2 YFSETQ. With 1 base removed from V and 2 bases from J, the gap between germline ends came to 9 bases. The CDR3 sequence is 14 residues long. This chain's CDR3 is CASSLYRLNTEAFF. The DNA of the CDR3 is TGCGCCAGCAGCTTGTACAGACTAAACACTGAAGCTTTCTTT.

As for this clone: The same CDR3 is also encoded by other DNA sequences in this sample. The chain employs TRBV5-5 and TRBJ1-1, with 9 bases lining up with TRBD1. V lost 1 base to trimming and J lost 5 bases; unmatched junction nucleotides: 3. CDR1 and CDR2 from the germline V gene are SGHKS and YYEKEE (reference sequence). The CDR3 length is 14 residues. The CDR3 here is CASSLSTGGTEAFF. Here the CDR3 DNA reads TGTGCCAGCAGCTTGTCGACAGGGGGAACTGAAGCTTTCTTT. Drawing the rest from reference TRBV5-5 and TRBJ1-1, the complete variable domain is DAGVTQSPTHLIKTRGQQVTLRCSPISGHKSVSWYQQVLGQGPQFIFQYYEKEERGRGNFPDRFSARQFPNYSSELNVNALLLGDSALYLCASSLSTGGTEAFFGQGTRLTVV.

The rearrangement joins TRBV28 to TRBJ1-1; D gene unclear. This CDR3 spans 10 amino acids. Germline V lookup: CDR1 MDHEN, CDR2 SYDVKM. V gave up 4 bases and J gave up 9 bases, with 6 bases separating them. This chain's CDR3 is CASSSSKAFF. The CDR3 bases are TGTGCCAGCAGTTCGTCAAAAGCTTTCTTT.

V gene TRBV7-2 combines with J gene TRBJ2-7; D might be TRBD1 or TRBD2, each matching 5 bases. CDR3 length: 12 residues. The V and J ends lost 2 bases and 5 bases respectively, with 7 bases between them. Germline V lookup: CDR1 SGHTA, CDR2 FQGNSA. CDR3 sequence: CASSLRGNEQYF. The CDR3 DNA sequence: TGTGCCAGCAGCTTACGGGGCAACGAGCAGTACTTC.

The chain recombines TRBV2 with TRBJ2-2; 10 bases line up with TRBD2. The germline V gene encodes CDR1 SNHLY and CDR2 FYNNEI. With 5 bases clipped from V and 2 bases from J, the junction kept 5 bases outside the gene matches. CDR3 length: 16 amino acids. The CDR3 region has the DNA TGTGCCAGCAGTCACTGGACTAGCGGAAACACCGGGGAGCTGTTTTTT. Translating it yields CASSHWTSGNTGELFF.

This clone has only one observation. The gene calls are TRBV2 and TRBJ2-1; 14 bases agree with TRBD2. The CDR3 covers 17 residues. In germline, CDR1 is SNHLY, CDR2 FYNNEI. With V trimmed by 6 bases and J by 5 bases, 9 bases remained unmatched. Here the CDR3 DNA reads TGTGCCAGCAGGCCGGGACTAGCGGGAGAGGCCGACAATGAGCAGTTCTTC. It is translated as CASRPGLAGEADNEQFF.

The V and J genes are TRBV7-9 and TRBJ2-7, with D possibly TRBD1 on 6 matching bases. Trimming stripped 4 bases from V and 5 bases from J, with 12 bases between. CDR1 SEHNR and CDR2 FQNEAQ come from the germline V gene (reference sequence). The CDR3 covers 13 residues. CDR3 sequence (DNA): TGTGCCAGCAGCTCCCAGGGGAACAACGAGCAGTACTTC. Residues: CASSSQGNNEQYF.

The V and J genes are TRBV7-3 and TRBJ2-3, with D uncertain. Germline V gene data show CDR1 as SGHTA and CDR2 as FQGTGA. There are 15 residues in the CDR3. V lost 5 bases, J lost 1 base, and 13 bases lay in between. CDR3 amino acids: CASSATQGGTDTQYF. Here the CDR3 DNA reads TGTGCCAGCAGCGCGACCCAAGGCGGCACAGATACGCAGTATTTT.

The chain carries TRBV25-1 and TRBJ2-2; D might be TRBD2 (6 bases). The CDR3 is 13 residues long. Trimming pared 3 bases from V and 8 bases from J, leaving 10 bases between. CDR1 MGHDK and CDR2 SYGVNS come from the germline V gene. The CDR3 loop is CASSEDYSGELFF. For the CDR3, the DNA is TGTGCCAGCAGTGAGGACTACTCTGGGGAGCTGTTTTTT.

In the case of this clone: The sample has other DNA sequences that encode this CDR3 too. The rearrangement joins TRBV28 to TRBJ2-7; 7 nucleotides align to TRBD2. V shed 3 bases and J 2 bases; nucleotides not matched to a gene: 4. From germline, CDR1 is MDHEN and CDR2 SYDVKM. There are 14 residues in the CDR3. CDR3 nucleotides: TGTGCCAGCAGTTTTGGGGGAGGGACCTACGAGCAGTACTTC. It yields the protein CASSFGGGTYEQYF.

The rearrangement uses TRBV11-3 and TRBJ2-3, with D maybe TRBD2 (6 bases). V was cut by 6 bases and J by 2 bases, with 9 bases left in between. This CDR3 region has 13 residues. CDR1 is SGHNT, CDR2 YENEEA, per germline. DNA of the CDR3: TGTGCCAGCAGGGGCGGGAACACAGATACGCAGTATTTT. Translation: CASRGGNTDTQYF.

V usage is TRBV29-1 and J usage is TRBJ2-1, with a weak D call TRBD2 (6 bases). Germline V gene sequence: CDR1 SQVTM, CDR2 ANQGSEA. This CDR3 region has 14 residues. V was shortened by 3 bases and J by 5 bases, with 14 bases between the two germline ends. CDR3 in DNA: TGCAGCGTTGACGCCCAACCGGGAGACAATGAGCAGTTCTTC. Translated, it gives CSVDAQPGDNEQFF.

The V gene is TRBV11-2, the J gene TRBJ2-7; 9 positions agree with TRBD1. With V trimmed by 4 bases and J by 3 bases, 4 bases remained unmatched. This CDR3 contains 14 residues. Germline CDR1 and CDR2: SGHAT and FQNNGV. CDR3 sequence: CASSYTGGDYEQYF. In nucleotides, the CDR3 is TGTGCCAGCAGCTACACAGGGGGCGACTACGAGCAGTACTTC.

The V gene is TRBV7-9, the J gene TRBJ2-7, with D possibly matching TRBD2 (6 bases). Trimming removed 4 bases from V and 3 bases from J, with 13 bases in between. Germline values: CDR1 SEHNR, CDR2 FQNEAQ (reference sequence). The CDR3 extends over 14 amino acids. In nucleotides, the CDR3 is TGTGCCAGCAGCTCGGGGGACCGAGTCTACGAGCAGTACTTC. Amino acid sequence: CASSSGDRVYEQYF.

This chain uses TRBV5-6 with TRBJ2-1, with D maybe TRBD2 (6 bases). The CDR3 is 13 amino acids. CDR1 is SGHDT, CDR2 YYEEEE, per germline. Trimming stripped 4 bases from V and 12 bases from J, with 17 bases between. The CDR3 reads CASSTHPGRWQFF. The CDR3 region has the DNA TGTGCCAGCAGCACACACCCCGGGAGATGGCAGTTCTTC.

The chain uses TRBV6-5 and TRBJ2-7, with D uncertain. V lost 7 bases and J lost 3, with 10 bases in between. The CDR3 is 12 amino acids. The V gene's germline CDR1 is MNHEY and CDR2 SVGAGI. Here the CDR3 reads CASKGRLYEQYF. The CDR3 DNA sequence: TGTGCCAGCAAGGGTCGGCTCTACGAGCAGTACTTC.

The sample holds one count of this clone. The identical CDR3 is also encoded by other nucleotide sequences in the sample. The chain links TRBV7-9 to TRBJ2-1; 11 bases match TRBD2. J was trimmed by 7 bases and V by 5 bases; bases with no gene match: 10. Germline V CDR1 and CDR2: SEHNR, FQNEAQ (reference sequence). This CDR3 spans 16 amino acids. CDR3 in DNA: TGTGCCAGCAGCAGTCCCACTAGCGGGAGACGGAATGAGCAGTTCTTC. Protein: CASSSPTSGRRNEQFF.

The chain links TRBV29-1 to TRBJ2-1; 8 positions agree with TRBD2. The V segment lost 3 bases and the J segment 2 bases; nucleotides outside the gene matches: 9. The CDR3 is 16 residues long. Germline CDR1 SQVTM, CDR2 ANQGSEA. The CDR3 DNA follows: TGCAGCGTTGATGGGAGCGGGAGTAGGACCTACAATGAGCAGTTCTTC. Protein product: CSVDGSGSRTYNEQFF.

The chain has TRBV7-9 and TRBJ2-7; 8 bases are shared with TRBD2. The trim removed 5 bases at V and 3 bases at J, leaving 18 bases unmatched. The length of the CDR3 is 18 residues. CDR1 is SEHNR, CDR2 FQNEAQ, per germline (reference sequence). The CDR3 reads CASSPHPSLAGNDYEQYF. The DNA of the CDR3 is TGTGCCAGCAGCCCTCACCCCTCTCTAGCGGGTAACGACTACGAGCAGTACTTC.

This chain connects TRBV4-1 to TRBJ1-5; D unclear. The V gene lost 4 bases and the J gene lost 0 bases, with 13 bases spanning the gap. The CDR3 extends over 16 amino acids. Per the germline V gene, CDR1 is MGHRA and CDR2 is YSYEKL. CDR3 sequence: CASSLRTELSNQPQHF. The CDR3, as DNA: TGCGCCAGCAGCCTTAGGACGGAACTTAGCAATCAGCCCCAGCATTTT.

A single count supports this clone. V gene TRBV5-4 combines with J gene TRBJ1-1; the match to TRBD1 covers 8 bases. The ends lost 4 bases at V and 5 bases at J; junction bases unmatched: 4. Looked up from germline, CDR1 is SGHNT and CDR2 is YYREEE (reference sequence). This CDR3 spans 13 amino acids. The CDR3 DNA reads TGTGCCAGCAGCCCAGGGGGCTGGACTGAAGCTTTCTTT. As protein: CASSPGGWTEAFF.

This chain connects TRBV28 to TRBJ2-7, with D possibly TRBD1 on 5 matching bases. The V end lost 6 bases, the J end lost 2 bases, and 20 bases lay between the germline ends. In germline, CDR1 is MDHEN, CDR2 SYDVKM. The CDR3 is 16 amino acids. For the CDR3, the DNA is TGTGCCAGCAGCCACCCTTACGACAGATCCCCCTACGAGCAGTACTTC. Residues: CASSHPYDRSPYEQYF.

This chain connects TRBV27 to TRBJ2-7; TRBD1 matches 7 bases. The length of the CDR3 is 15 residues. Germline loops: CDR1 MNHEY, CDR2 SMNVEV (reference sequence). V shed 5 bases, J shed 0 bases, and the junction held 7 bases outside the gene matches. CDR3 coding DNA: TGTGCCAGCAGTCCCCGGGACAGCACCTCCTACGAGCAGTACTTC. Translating it yields CASSPRDSTSYEQYF.

The rearrangement links TRBV9 to TRBJ2-3; TRBD2 matches 8 bases. This CDR3 contains 15 residues. The trim removed 4 bases at V and 3 bases at J, leaving 7 bases unmatched. Germline CDR1 and CDR2: SGDLS and YYNGEE. The CDR3 sequence is CASSPGTSITDTQYF. The CDR3 DNA follows: TGTGCCAGCAGCCCCGGGACTAGTATAACAGATACGCAGTATTTT.